This T cell receptor (beta chain) was sequenced during a study of regulatory T cells in long-lasting Graves disease. Stated time point: newly diagnosed GD, antithyroid drugs for less than 3 months. RNA from PBMCs was the source of the TCR library. Trimming took off 6 bases at V and 3 bases at J, with 11 bases between the two ends. The CDR3 runs to 12 residues. Germline V gives CDR1 DFQATT, CDR2 SNEGSKA (reference sequence). iRepertoire HTBI primers and Arm-PCR of CDR3 regions built TCR beta libraries. In TCRdb, the multiplex PCR reads were re-called with MiXCR into one record per CDR3 protein. The data hold about 440,000 distinct CDR3 sequences, with 15% observed a single time. A further study also used this sample, focusing on T cells in Graves' hyperthyroidism and ophthalmopathy.

The sequences come from peripheral blood mononuclear cells (PBMCs), collected at new diagnosis, from a patient treated with antithyroid drugs. The chain links TRBV20-1 to TRBJ2-5; TRBD2 is a possible D gene (6 bases). The TCR was taken from a woman in her 30s with Graves disease. The CDR3 DNA reads TGCAGTGCCAGGGACTGGAAAGAGACCCAGTACTTC. Amino acid sequence: CSARDWKETQYF.